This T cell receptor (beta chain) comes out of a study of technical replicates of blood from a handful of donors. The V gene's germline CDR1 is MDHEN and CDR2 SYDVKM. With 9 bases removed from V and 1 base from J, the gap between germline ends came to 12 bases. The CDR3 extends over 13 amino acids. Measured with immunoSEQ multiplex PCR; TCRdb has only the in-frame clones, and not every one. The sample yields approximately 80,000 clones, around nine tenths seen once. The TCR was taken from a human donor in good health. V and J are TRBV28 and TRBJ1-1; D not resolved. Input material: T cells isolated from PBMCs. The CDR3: CASIGLQNTEAFF. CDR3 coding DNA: TGTGCCAGTATAGGACTCCAGAACACTGAAGCTTTCTTT. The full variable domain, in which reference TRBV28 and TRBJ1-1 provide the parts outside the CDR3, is DVKVTQSSRYLVKRTGEKVFLECVQDMDHENMFWYRQDPGLGLRLIYFSYDVKMKEKGDIPEGYSVSREKKERFSLILESASTNQTSMYLCASIGLQNTEAFFGQGTRLTVV.